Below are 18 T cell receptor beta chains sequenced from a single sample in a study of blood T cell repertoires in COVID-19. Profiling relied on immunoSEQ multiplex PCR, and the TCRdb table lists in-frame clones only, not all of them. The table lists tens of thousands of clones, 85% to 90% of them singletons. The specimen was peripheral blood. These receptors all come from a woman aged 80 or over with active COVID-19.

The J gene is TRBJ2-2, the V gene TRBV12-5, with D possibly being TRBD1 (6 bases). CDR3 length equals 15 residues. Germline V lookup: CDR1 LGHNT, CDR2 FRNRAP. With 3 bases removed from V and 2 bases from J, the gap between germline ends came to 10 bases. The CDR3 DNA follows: TGTGCTAGTGGTTTACTACAGGGTAACACCGGGGAGCTGTTTTTT. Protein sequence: CASGLLQGNTGELFF.

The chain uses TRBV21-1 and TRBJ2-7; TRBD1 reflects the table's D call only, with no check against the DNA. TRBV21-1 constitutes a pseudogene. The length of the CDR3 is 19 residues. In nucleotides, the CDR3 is TGTGCCAGAAGCCAAAGGTGGTTCAAAACAGGGGGCGTCCCCTACGAGCAGTACTTC. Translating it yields CARSQRWFKTGGVPYEQYF.

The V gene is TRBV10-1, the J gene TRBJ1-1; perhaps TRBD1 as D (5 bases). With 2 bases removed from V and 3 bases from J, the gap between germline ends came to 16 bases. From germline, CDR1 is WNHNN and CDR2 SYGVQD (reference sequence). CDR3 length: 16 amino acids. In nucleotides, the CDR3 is TGCGCCAGCAGTGAGCGCGGCGGGGACCGGGACACTGAAGCTTTCTTT. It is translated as CASSERGGDRDTEAFF.

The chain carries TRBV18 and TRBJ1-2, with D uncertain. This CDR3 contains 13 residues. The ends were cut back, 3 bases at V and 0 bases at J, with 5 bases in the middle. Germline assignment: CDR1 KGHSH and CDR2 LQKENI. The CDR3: CASSPSANYGYTF. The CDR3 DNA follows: TGTGCCAGCTCACCGTCAGCTAACTATGGCTACACCTTC.

As DNA, the CDR3 is TGTGCCAGCTCACCAACGGGACAGGGGGAGAATGAGCAGTTCTTC. This sequence encodes CASSPTGQGENEQFF. V usage is TRBV18 and J usage is TRBJ2-1; TRBD1 aligns across 11 bases. The CDR3 consists of 15 residues. The V and J ends lost 2 bases and 7 bases, in that order; junction bases with no gene match: 4. Germline V gives CDR1 KGHSH, CDR2 LQKENI.

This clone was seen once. This chain's CDR3 is CASSLDIDNYGYTF. The CDR3 region has the DNA TGTGCCAGCAGCTTGGACATCGATAACTATGGCTACACCTTC. This rearrangement joins TRBV5-5 to TRBJ1-2, with D hard to call. The CDR3 covers 14 residues. Germline V lookup: CDR1 SGHKS, CDR2 YYEKEE (reference sequence). The V and J ends lost 0 bases and 1 base respectively, with 7 bases between them.

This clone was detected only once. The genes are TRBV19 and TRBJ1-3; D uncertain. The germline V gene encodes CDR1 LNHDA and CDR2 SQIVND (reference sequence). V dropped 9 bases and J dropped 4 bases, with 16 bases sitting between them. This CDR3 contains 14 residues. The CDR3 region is CASRPPGGGNTIYF. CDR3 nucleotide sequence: TGTGCCAGCCGCCCCCCGGGAGGAGGAAACACCATATATTTT.

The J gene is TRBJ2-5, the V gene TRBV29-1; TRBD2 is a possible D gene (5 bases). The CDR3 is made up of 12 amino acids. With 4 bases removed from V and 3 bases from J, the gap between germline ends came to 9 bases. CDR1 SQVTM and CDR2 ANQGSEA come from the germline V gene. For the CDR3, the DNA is TGCAGCGTTGTGAGCGGAAAAGAGACCCAGTACTTC. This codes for CSVVSGKETQYF.

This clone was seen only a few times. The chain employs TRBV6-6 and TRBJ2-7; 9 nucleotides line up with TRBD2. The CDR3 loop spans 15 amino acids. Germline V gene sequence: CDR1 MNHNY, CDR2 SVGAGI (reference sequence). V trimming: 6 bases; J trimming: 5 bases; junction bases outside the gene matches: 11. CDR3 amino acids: CASRVLAGEGHEQYF. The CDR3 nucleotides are TGTGCCAGCAGGGTACTAGCGGGCGAGGGACACGAGCAGTACTTC.

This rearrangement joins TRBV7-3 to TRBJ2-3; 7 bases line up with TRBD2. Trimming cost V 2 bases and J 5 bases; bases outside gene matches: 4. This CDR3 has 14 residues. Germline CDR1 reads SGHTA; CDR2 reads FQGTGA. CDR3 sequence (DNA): TGTGCCAGCAGCTTAGACCTAGCGGAAGATACGCAGTATTTT. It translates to CASSLDLAEDTQYF.

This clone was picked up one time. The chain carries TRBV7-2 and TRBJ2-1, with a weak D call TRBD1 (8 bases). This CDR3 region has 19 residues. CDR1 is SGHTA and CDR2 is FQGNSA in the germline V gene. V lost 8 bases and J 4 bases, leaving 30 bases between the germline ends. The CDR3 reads CASSRRAQGASGDYNEQFF. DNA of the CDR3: TGTGCCAGCTCTCGTAGAGCGCAGGGGGCAAGCGGGGATTACAATGAGCAGTTCTTC.

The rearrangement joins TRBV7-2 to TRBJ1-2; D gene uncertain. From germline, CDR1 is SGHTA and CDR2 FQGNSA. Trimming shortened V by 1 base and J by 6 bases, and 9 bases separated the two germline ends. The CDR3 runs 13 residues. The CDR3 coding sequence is TGTGCCAGCAGCTTAGGAGGGTACCATGGCTACACCTTC. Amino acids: CASSLGGYHGYTF.

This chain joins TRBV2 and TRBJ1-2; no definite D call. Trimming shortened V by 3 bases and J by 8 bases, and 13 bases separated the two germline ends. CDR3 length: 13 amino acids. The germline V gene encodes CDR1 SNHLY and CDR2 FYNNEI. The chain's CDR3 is CASSDPRGNGYTF. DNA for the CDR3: TGTGCCAGCAGTGACCCCCGGGGTAACGGCTACACCTTC.

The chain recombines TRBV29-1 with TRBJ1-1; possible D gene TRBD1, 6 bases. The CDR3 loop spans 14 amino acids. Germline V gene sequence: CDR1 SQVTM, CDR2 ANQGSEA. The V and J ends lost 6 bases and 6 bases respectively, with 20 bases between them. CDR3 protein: CSVGGLETVSEAFF. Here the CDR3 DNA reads TGCAGCGTAGGGGGATTGGAGACAGTGTCTGAAGCTTTCTTT.

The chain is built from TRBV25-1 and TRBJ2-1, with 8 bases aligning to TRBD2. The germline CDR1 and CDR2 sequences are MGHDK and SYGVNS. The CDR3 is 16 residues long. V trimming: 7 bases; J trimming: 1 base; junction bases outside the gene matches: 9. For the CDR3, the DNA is TGTGCCAGCAATTTTACCGGGAGGGGGTCCTACAATGAGCAGTTCTTC. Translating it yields CASNFTGRGSYNEQFF.

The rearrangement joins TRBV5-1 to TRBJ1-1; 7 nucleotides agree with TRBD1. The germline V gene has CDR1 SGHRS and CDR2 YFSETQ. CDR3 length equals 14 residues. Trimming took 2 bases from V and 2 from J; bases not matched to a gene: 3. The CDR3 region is CASSLQGINTEAFF. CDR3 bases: TGCGCCAGCAGCTTACAGGGGATCAACACTGAAGCTTTCTTT.

The CDR3 DNA sequence: TGTGCCACCTCCAACATCCGGACTAGCGGGAGGGGGTACGAGCAGTACTTC. Its protein is CATSNIRTSGRGYEQYF. The chain is built from TRBV27 and TRBJ2-7, with 15 bases identical to TRBD2. The CDR3 has 17 amino acids. Germline CDR1 and CDR2: MNHEY and SMNVEV (reference sequence). Unmatched junction bases numbered 14, after V lost 10 bases and J lost 4 bases.

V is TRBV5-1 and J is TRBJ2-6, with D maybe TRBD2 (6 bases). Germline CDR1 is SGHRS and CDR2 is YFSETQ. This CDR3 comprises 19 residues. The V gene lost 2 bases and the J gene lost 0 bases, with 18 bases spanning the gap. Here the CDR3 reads CASSFSPPGRGSGANVLTF. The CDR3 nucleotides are TGCGCCAGCAGCTTCTCCCCCCCCGGGCGGGGCTCTGGGGCCAACGTCCTGACTTTC.